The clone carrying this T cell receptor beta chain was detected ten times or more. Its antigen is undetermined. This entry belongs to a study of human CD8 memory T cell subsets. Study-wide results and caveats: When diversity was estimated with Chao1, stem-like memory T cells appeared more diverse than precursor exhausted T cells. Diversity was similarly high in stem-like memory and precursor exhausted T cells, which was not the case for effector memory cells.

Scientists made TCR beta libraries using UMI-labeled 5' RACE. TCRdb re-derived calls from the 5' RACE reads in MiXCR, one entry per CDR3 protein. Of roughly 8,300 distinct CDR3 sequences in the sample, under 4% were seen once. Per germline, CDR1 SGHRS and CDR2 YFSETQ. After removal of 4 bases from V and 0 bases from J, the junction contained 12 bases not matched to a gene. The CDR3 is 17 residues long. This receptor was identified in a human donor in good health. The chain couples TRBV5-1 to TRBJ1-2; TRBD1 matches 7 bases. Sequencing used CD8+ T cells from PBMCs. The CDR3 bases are TGCGCCAGCAGCCCGTATACCGGGACAGCCCCTAACTATGGCTACACCTTC. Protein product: CASSPYTGTAPNYGYTF.